This T cell receptor (beta chain) was retrieved from a study of cytomegalovirus exposure and HLA in healthy donors. This clone was recorded only once. The antigen is not known. Study-wide points: Approximately 18,000 TCR beta sequences were associated with HLA alleles at 0.05 false discovery rate in a later analysis.

Primers: 60 Vbeta forward and 13 Jbeta reverse. Sequenced by immunoSEQ multiplex PCR; TCRdb stores in-frame clones only, minus some. The table lists 150,000 to 200,000 clones, roughly four fifths of them singletons. Germline assignment: CDR1 MNHNY and CDR2 SVGAGI (reference sequence). There are 14 residues in the CDR3. This TCR came from a woman aged 18-29 years in good health and CMV-seronegative. The specimen sequenced was PBMCs. V and J are TRBV6-6 and TRBJ2-5; 7 bases fit TRBD2. The better agreement between TRBJ2-7 and the DNA end casts doubt on the J call. The CDR3 region has the DNA TGTGCCAGCAGTATGGGAGGGCCCCCCTACGAGCAGTACTTC. As protein: CASSMGGPPYEQYF.